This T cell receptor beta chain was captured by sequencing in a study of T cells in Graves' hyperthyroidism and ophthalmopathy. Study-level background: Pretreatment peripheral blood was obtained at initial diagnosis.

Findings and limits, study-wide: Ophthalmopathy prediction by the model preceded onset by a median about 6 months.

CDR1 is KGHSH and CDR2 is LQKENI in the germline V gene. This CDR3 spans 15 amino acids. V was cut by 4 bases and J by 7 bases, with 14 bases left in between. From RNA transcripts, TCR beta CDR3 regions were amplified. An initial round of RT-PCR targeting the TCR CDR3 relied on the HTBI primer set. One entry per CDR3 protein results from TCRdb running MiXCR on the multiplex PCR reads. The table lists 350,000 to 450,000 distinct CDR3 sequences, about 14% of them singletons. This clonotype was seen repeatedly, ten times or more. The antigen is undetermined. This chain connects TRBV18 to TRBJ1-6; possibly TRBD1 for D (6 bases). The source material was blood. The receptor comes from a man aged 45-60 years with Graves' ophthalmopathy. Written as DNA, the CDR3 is TGTGCCAGCTCACTGACCGCAGGGGAGAATTCACCCCTCCACTTT. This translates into CASSLTAGENSPLHF.